This TCR beta chain was recovered during a study of beta chain features in type 1 diabetes. Study-level points and caveats: Significant though moderate, a shortening of TCRB CDR3s appeared in all four CD4+ subsets of Type 1 diabetes patients.

Expressed TCRB transcripts were sequenced because the entire RNA isolate underwent reverse transcription. Sequenced by immunoSEQ multiplex PCR; TCRdb stores in-frame clones only, minus some. This sample has a few hundred thousand clones, with about 12% found just once. This clone was detected only a few times. Its antigen is as yet unknown. The CDR3 loop spans 13 amino acids. The germline V gene has CDR1 MGHDK and CDR2 SYGVNS. Trimming removed 8 bases from V and 2 bases from J, with 12 bases in between. This receptor was taken from a woman aged 18-29 years with type 1 diabetes. This chain links TRBV25-1 with TRBJ2-5; maybe TRBD2 (5 bases). Specimen: naive CD4+ T cells from blood. The CDR3 here is CASVGDYQETQYF. Here the CDR3 DNA reads TGTGCCAGCGTAGGAGACTATCAAGAGACCCAGTACTTC.